Listed below are T cell receptor beta chains from one sample, sequenced in a study of shared clonotypes between healthy human individuals. The data were produced by immunoSEQ multiplex PCR, yet TCRdb's version contains in-frame clones alone and is incomplete. The profile shows around 370,000 clones, about 96% of them singletons. Source material: memory CD8+ T cells sorted from blood. Every receptor here comes from a man aged 25-40 years in good health. Each CDR3 is given with its conserved first and last residue. A D gene is named only where the DNA matches it firmly. Expanded clones are given a class, and other clones once, few, many or no size at all.

V gene	clone size	D gene	J gene	CDR3 DNA	CDR3 protein
TRBV11-2	NA	NA	TRBJ1-5	TGTGCCAGCAGCTTAGGTGCCGGAACAGGCGCCCAGGGGCCCCGGCATTTT	CASSLGAGTGAQGPRHF
TRBV6-5	NA	NA	TRBJ1-5	TGTGCCAGCAGTTACCCGGGTGTACAGCCCCAGCATTTT	CASSYPGVQPQHF
TRBV29-1	NA	NA	TRBJ2-7	TGCAGCGCCGGTCAAGACTACGAGCAGTACTTC	CSAGQDYEQYF
TRBV28	NA	NA	TRBJ1-5	TGTGCCAGCGCACCCCCTCGGGCATGGCGGGATCAGCCCCAGCATTTT	CASAPPRAWRDQPQHF
TRBV27	few	NA	TRBJ1-2	TGTGCCAGCAGTACACCGGGGGCGCCGAACTATGGCTACACCTTC	CASSTPGAPNYGYTF
TRBV5-6	NA	TRBD1	TRBJ1-2	TGTGCCAGCAGCTTGTTATTGTTAAGGGACAGTCACTATGGCTACACCTTC	CASSLLLLRDSHYGYTF
TRBV6-5	NA	TRBD1	TRBJ1-5	TGTGCCAGCAGTCGCGACAGGGGCGATCAGCCCCAGCATTTT	CASSRDRGDQPQHF
TRBV7-2	NA	NA	TRBJ2-3	TGTGCCAGCAGCTTAGAAGGTAGCGGCACAGATACGCAGTATTTT	CASSLEGSGTDTQYF
TRBV7-2	NA	TRBD2	TRBJ2-7	TGTGCCAGCATATGGAATAGGGGAGCGGGAGCCTACGAGCAGTACTTC	CASIWNRGAGAYEQYF
TRBV7-9	NA	TRBD2	TRBJ2-3	TGTGCCAGCAGAACCGGACTAGCTCGCACAGATACGCAGTATTTT	CASRTGLARTDTQYF
TRBV7-2	NA	NA	TRBJ2-7	TGTGCCAGCAGGGTGACTGGAAGAGGCTACGAGCAGTACTTC	CASRVTGRGYEQYF
TRBV10-3	NA	TRBD1	TRBJ2-1	TGTGCCATCAAGTCCGGGACAGGGGGGAATGAGCAGTTCTTC	CAIKSGTGGNEQFF
TRBV5-8	NA	TRBD1	TRBJ2-7	TGTGCCAGCAGCAAAAGGACAGGGAAAATTCACGGTTCCTACGAGCAGTACTTC	CASSKRTGKIHGSYEQYF
TRBV10-3	NA	NA	TRBJ2-7	TGTGCCATCAGTGAGTCGAAAGTCAAGCAGTACTTC	CAISESKVKQYF
TRBV6-6	NA	TRBD1	TRBJ2-7	TGTGCCAGCAGTAAGGGGACAGGGCCCTACGAGCAGTACTTC	CASSKGTGPYEQYF
TRBV5-4	few	NA	TRBJ2-1	TGTGCCAGCAGCTCCAGGGCCTACAATGAGCAGTTCTTC	CASSSRAYNEQFF
TRBV11-2	NA	NA	TRBJ2-7	TGTGCCAGCAGCTTAGTTCTTCCTAGGCTCTACGAGCAGTACTTC	CASSLVLPRLYEQYF
TRBV4-2	NA	TRBD2	TRBJ2-7	TGTGCCAGCAGCCAAGCTGAGGGACTAGCGGGCTCCTACGAGCAGTACTTC	CASSQAEGLAGSYEQYF
TRBV6-4	NA	NA	TRBJ2-7	TGTGCCAGCAGTGGTATGATAAGCGGATCCTACGAGCAGTACTTC	CASSGMISGSYEQYF
TRBV29-1	NA	NA	TRBJ2-2	TGCAGCGTTGGTCGACCGGAGAACACCGGGGAGCTGTTTTTT	CSVGRPENTGELFF
TRBV27	NA	TRBD2	TRBJ2-7	TGTGCCAGCAGTTTCGTCGACCCTAGCGGAAGGGCCTACGAGCAGTACTTC	CASSFVDPSGRAYEQYF
TRBV5-6	NA	NA	TRBJ1-1	TGTGCCAGCAGCTTGGGAATAGTGGGTGAGGCTGAAGCTTTCTTT	CASSLGIVGEAEAFF
TRBV19	once	TRBD1	TRBJ1-1	TGTGCCAGCTCAGGGGGCATCATGAACACTGAAGCTTTCTTT	CASSGGIMNTEAFF
TRBV7-9	NA	NA	TRBJ2-7	TGTGCCAGCAGCCGATCGGGCTACGAGCAGTACTTC	CASSRSGYEQYF
TRBV5-6	NA	NA	TRBJ1-5	TGTGCCAGCAGCTTGGCGACAGGACAGCCCCAGCATTTT	CASSLATGQPQHF
TRBV19	NA	NA	TRBJ1-2	TGTGCCAGTAGTATGAGTGCTAACTATGGCTACACCTTC	CASSMSANYGYTF
TRBV2	NA	TRBD1	TRBJ2-7	TGTGCCAGCAGTGAAGGGACAGGGCCATTCTACGAGCAGTACTTC	CASSEGTGPFYEQYF
TRBV11-3	once	NA	TRBJ2-3	TGTGCCAGCAGCCCCGGAGGACGGTACACAGATACGCAGTATTTT	CASSPGGRYTDTQYF
TRBV7-2	NA	NA	TRBJ2-1	TGTGCCAGCAGCTTAAACCGTGCATCCACGGCAAGCTCCTACAATGAGCAGTTCTTC	CASSLNRASTASSYNEQFF
TRBV11-2	NA	NA	TRBJ2-1	TGTGCCAGCAGCTTAGAGCAGCCGTACAATGAGCAGTTCTTC	CASSLEQPYNEQFF
TRBV7-9	NA	TRBD1	TRBJ1-6	TGTGCCAGCAGCTTTGAACAGGGGAACAATTCACCCCTCCACTTT	CASSFEQGNNSPLHF
TRBV30	NA	NA	TRBJ2-4	TGTGCCTGGAGTGTACTGTTTGATGACAGGGGAGGGGGACTAACCAAAAACATTCAGTACTTC	CAWSVLFDDRGGGLTKNIQYF
TRBV7-2	NA	TRBD2	TRBJ2-3	TGTGCCAGCAGTTCCAGACTAGCGGGAGGGATTAGCACAGATACGCAGTATTTT	CASSSRLAGGISTDTQYF
TRBV30	once	TRBD2	TRBJ2-5	TGTGCCTGGAGTGTGGGACTAGCGCCCACGCGGGAGACCCAGTACTTC	CAWSVGLAPTRETQYF
TRBV11-1	once	TRBD2	TRBJ2-2	TGTGCCAGCAGCTTAGGACTAGCGGGAGTTCGGACCGGGGAGCTGTTTTTT	CASSLGLAGVRTGELFF
TRBV5-8	NA	NA	TRBJ1-1	TGTGCCAGCAGCTTGAGAGGGCTGAACACTGAAGCTTTCTTT	CASSLRGLNTEAFF